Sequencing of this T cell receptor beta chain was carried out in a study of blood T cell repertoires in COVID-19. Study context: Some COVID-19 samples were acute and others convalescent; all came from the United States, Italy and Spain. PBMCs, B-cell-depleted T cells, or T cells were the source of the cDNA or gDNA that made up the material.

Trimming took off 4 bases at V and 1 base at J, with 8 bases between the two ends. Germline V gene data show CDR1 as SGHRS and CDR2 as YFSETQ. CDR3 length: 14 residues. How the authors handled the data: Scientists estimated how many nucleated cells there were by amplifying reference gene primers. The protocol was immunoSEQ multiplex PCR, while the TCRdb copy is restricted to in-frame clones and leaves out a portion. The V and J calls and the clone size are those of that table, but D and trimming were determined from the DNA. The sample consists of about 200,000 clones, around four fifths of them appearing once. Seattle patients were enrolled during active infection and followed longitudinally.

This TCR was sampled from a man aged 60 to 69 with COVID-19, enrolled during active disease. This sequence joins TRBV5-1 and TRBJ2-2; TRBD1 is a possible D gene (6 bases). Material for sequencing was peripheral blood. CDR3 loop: CASSPQGNTGELFF. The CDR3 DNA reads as TGCGCCAGCAGCCCACAGGGGAACACCGGGGAGCTGTTTTTT.